This is a list of T cell receptor beta chains from one sample in a study of blood T cell repertoires in COVID-19. Sequencing was performed with immunoSEQ multiplex PCR; in TCRdb, only in-frame clones are kept and a portion is missing. The sample has hundreds of thousands of clones, around 83% seen once. Sequencing was carried out using peripheral blood. All receptors come from a woman aged 50 to 65 with acute or convalescent COVID-19. CDR3s include the opening cysteine and the closing phenylalanine or tryptophan. Each record gives: J gene, D gene, clone size, V gene, CDR3 protein, CDR3 DNA. A D gene is named only where the DNA matches it firmly. Rows may omit the clone size; those that give it use once, few, many or a size class.

j_gene: TRBJ2-3
d_gene: -
abundance: -
v_gene: TRBV27
CDR3aa: CASSLGQTITDTQYF
CDR3nt: TGTGCCAGCAGTTTAGGACAGACCATCACAGATACGCAGTATTTT

j_gene: TRBJ2-7
d_gene: -
abundance: -
v_gene: TRBV28
CDR3aa: CASSLTTGEVGEQYF
CDR3nt: TGTGCCAGCAGCCTAACCACGGGGGAGGTGGGCGAGCAGTACTTC

j_gene: TRBJ1-2
d_gene: -
abundance: -
v_gene: TRBV14
CDR3aa: CASSQNLGNGYTF
CDR3nt: TGTGCCAGCAGCCAAAACCTCGGGAATGGCTACACCTTC

j_gene: TRBJ2-2
d_gene: TRBD2
abundance: -
v_gene: TRBV28
CDR3aa: CASGRGSGVTGELFF
CDR3nt: TGTGCCAGCGGTCGGGGTAGCGGGGTCACCGGGGAGCTGTTTTTT

j_gene: TRBJ2-3
d_gene: -
abundance: -
v_gene: TRBV6-1
CDR3aa: CASSEAERYTDTQYF
CDR3nt: TGTGCCAGCAGTGAAGCGGAGAGATACACAGATACGCAGTATTTT

j_gene: TRBJ1-1
d_gene: -
abundance: -
v_gene: TRBV28
CDR3aa: CASRHDMNTEAFF
CDR3nt: TGTGCCAGCAGACACGATATGAACACTGAAGCTTTCTTT

j_gene: TRBJ2-3
d_gene: -
abundance: -
v_gene: TRBV24-1
CDR3aa: CATSDLAALPLSTDTQYF
CDR3nt: TGTGCCACCAGTGATTTGGCGGCGCTCCCACTCTCTACGGATACGCAGTATTTT

j_gene: TRBJ2-7
d_gene: TRBD2
abundance: -
v_gene: TRBV20-1
CDR3aa: CSASNVGGSSEQYF
CDR3nt: TGCAGTGCTAGTAACGTGGGCGGGAGTAGTGAGCAGTACTTC

j_gene: TRBJ2-5
d_gene: TRBD2
abundance: -
v_gene: TRBV5-1
CDR3aa: CASSQGLATQETQYF
CDR3nt: TGCGCCAGCAGCCAAGGACTAGCGACACAAGAGACCCAGTACTTC

j_gene: TRBJ2-5
d_gene: -
abundance: -
v_gene: TRBV2
CDR3aa: CASREVTGSQETQYF
CDR3nt: TGTGCCAGCAGAGAGGTGACAGGATCCCAAGAGACCCAGTACTTC

j_gene: TRBJ2-5
d_gene: -
abundance: -
v_gene: TRBV5-1
CDR3aa: CASSTSGKWETQYF
CDR3nt: TGCGCCAGCAGCACATCAGGGAAATGGGAGACCCAGTACTTC

j_gene: TRBJ1-2
d_gene: TRBD1
abundance: once
v_gene: TRBV2
CDR3aa: CASSGDREVYGYTF
CDR3nt: TGTGCCAGCAGTGGAGACAGGGAGGTCTATGGCTACACCTTC

j_gene: TRBJ1-2
d_gene: TRBD1
abundance: once
v_gene: TRBV5-6
CDR3aa: CASSVGQAYGYTF
CDR3nt: TGTGCCAGCAGCGTCGGACAGGCCTATGGCTACACCTTC

j_gene: TRBJ1-5
d_gene: -
abundance: -
v_gene: TRBV3-1/TRBV3-2
CDR3aa: CASSTRGGNQPQHF
CDR3nt: TGTGCCAGCAGCACCCGGGGAGGGAATCAGCCCCAGCATTTT

j_gene: TRBJ1-1
d_gene: TRBD1
abundance: -
v_gene: TRBV7-2
CDR3aa: CASSPLRGDRNTEAFF
CDR3nt: TGTGCCAGCAGCCCCCTCCGAGGGGACAGAAACACTGAAGCTTTCTTT

j_gene: TRBJ1-2
d_gene: TRBD1
abundance: -
v_gene: TRBV7-2
CDR3aa: CASSPSDSPGQLAF
CDR3nt: TGTGCCAGCAGCCCATCCGATAGCCCGGGACAGTTAGCCTTC

j_gene: TRBJ1-1
d_gene: -
abundance: -
v_gene: TRBV6-5
CDR3aa: CASSTHRDSDEAFF
CDR3nt: TGTGCCAGCAGTACCCACCGGGATTCGGACGAAGCTTTCTTT